This passage covers 32 T cell receptor beta chains from one sample sequenced in a study of blood T cells in healthy people across ages. A J-beta primer mix and a sample-barcoded 5' primer were used in a second PCR of roughly 6 to 11 cycles. One entry per CDR3 protein results from TCRdb running MiXCR on the 5' RACE reads. The sample shows around 500,000 distinct CDR3 sequences, more than 45% of them seen only once. The sequencing input was blood. The source of these receptors is a man of 80 years or more in good health.

This clonotype was counted ten times or more. This chain connects TRBV6-6 to TRBJ1-4; a weak D match, TRBD1 (6 bases). Germline V gene lookup returns CDR1 MNHNY and CDR2 SVGAGI (reference sequence). The V and J ends lost 5 bases and 8 bases respectively, with 15 bases between them. The CDR3 is made up of 14 amino acids. The CDR3 loop is CASSLDRKAEKLFF. For the CDR3, the DNA is TGTGCCAGCAGTCTCGACAGGAAGGCGGAAAAACTGTTTTTT.

This clonotype was picked up a small number of times. The V and J genes are TRBV28 and TRBJ1-1; no clear D. CDR1 and CDR2 from the germline V gene are MDHEN and SYDVKM. CDR3 length equals 15 residues. V was cut by 3 bases and J by 2 bases, with 13 bases left in between. CDR3 protein: CASSFPSVYNTEAFF. Here the CDR3 DNA reads TGTGCCAGCAGTTTCCCCAGCGTTTATAACACTGAAGCTTTCTTT.

The gene calls are TRBV7-2 and TRBJ2-5; 8 bases are a match to TRBD1. The DNA end favors TRBJ2-7, so the J call may be wrong. Germline V lookup: CDR1 SGHTA, CDR2 FQGNSA. The CDR3 extends over 14 amino acids. CDR3 sequence reads: CASSPLTGEGEQYF. The CDR3 nucleotides read TGTGCCAGCAGCCCGTTGACAGGGGAAGGCGAGCAGTACTTC.

Details on this clonotype: Given a much more abundant clone one base away, this may be a read error. The chain combines TRBV7-9 with TRBJ2-7; maybe TRBD1 (6 bases). CDR3 size: 13 residues. Trimming pared 8 bases from V and 6 bases from J, leaving 17 bases between. Germline-derived CDR1 and CDR2 are SEHNR and FQNEAQ (reference sequence). The CDR3 DNA reads TGTGCCAGCGGCCCGAACTCAGGGGTCGAGCAGTACTTC. As protein: CASGPNSGVEQYF.

The chain links TRBV20-1 to TRBJ2-7; 7 bases are a match to TRBD1. The CDR3 runs 14 residues. V was clipped by 4 bases and J by 0 bases; unmatched bases: 6. Germline-derived CDR1 and CDR2 are DFQATT and SNEGSKA (reference sequence). The CDR3 is CSATTGSSSYEQYF. In nucleotides, the CDR3 is TGCAGTGCTACGACAGGGTCCAGCTCCTACGAGCAGTACTTC.

The chain combines TRBV4-1 with TRBJ2-4; D not resolved. CDR3 length: 17 amino acids. The germline V gene has CDR1 MGHRA and CDR2 YSYEKL. Trimming took off 0 bases at V and 0 bases at J, with 12 bases between the two ends. The CDR3 loop reads CASSQDWRRRAKNIQYF. CDR3 nucleotide sequence: TGCGCCAGCAGCCAAGATTGGCGACGGAGAGCCAAAAACATTCAGTACTTC.

The V gene is TRBV6-5, the J gene TRBJ2-2, with D perhaps TRBD1 or TRBD2 (5 bases each). Trimming removed 5 bases at V and 5 bases at J, with 15 bases between. The CDR3 runs 15 residues. Germline loops: CDR1 MNHEY, CDR2 SVGAGI. In DNA form, the CDR3 reads TGTGCCAGCAGTCCCCGGGACGGTGGGACCGGGGAGCTGTTTTTT. Residues: CASSPRDGGTGELFF.

DNA for the CDR3: TGTGCCAGCAGTTTAGGGGCCGGGACTAGCGGAGCAGATACGCAGTATTTT. It yields the protein CASSLGAGTSGADTQYF. The chain has TRBV12-3 or TRBV12-4 and TRBJ2-3, with 11 nucleotides matching TRBD2. CDR3 length: 17 residues. V dropped 1 base and J dropped 4; count of bases not matched to a gene: 7.

The chain joins TRBV12-3 or TRBV12-4 to TRBJ2-7; tentative D call: TRBD1 (6 bases). CDR3 size: 14 residues. V lost 8 bases to trimming and J lost 3 bases, with 17 bases between them. The CDR3 sequence is CASSRGRGIYEQYF. As DNA, the CDR3 is TGTGCCAGCTCCAGGGGCAGGGGCATCTACGAGCAGTACTTC.

The chain links TRBV27 to TRBJ2-7; D is unclear. CDR1 and CDR2 from the germline V gene are MNHEY and SMNVEV (reference sequence). The germline V and J ends were trimmed by 5 bases and 5 bases, with 7 bases remaining between them. This CDR3 is 11 amino acids long. The DNA of the CDR3 is TGTGCCAGCAGTAAGGGCCACGAGCAGTACTTC. Translation: CASSKGHEQYF.

This sequence joins TRBV7-3 and TRBJ2-2, with unresolved D. Trimming cost V 5 bases and J 1 base, with 8 bases left between them. CDR1 SGHTA and CDR2 FQGTGA come from the germline V gene. The CDR3 loop spans 14 amino acids. CDR3 nucleotide sequence: TGTGCCAGCAGCCCAAACGGGAACACCGGGGAGCTGTTTTTT. It encodes CASSPNGNTGELFF.

This clonotype was found a few times. Here the CDR3 DNA reads TGTGCCAGCAGTGAATCGGGCAGGGCTGGGGCCAACGTCCTGACTTTC. Amino acid sequence: CASSESGRAGANVLTF. The V gene is TRBV25-1, the J gene TRBJ2-6; D is possibly TRBD1 (5 bases). This CDR3 spans 16 amino acids. The V end lost 1 base, the J end lost 2 bases, and 9 bases lay between the germline ends. CDR1 and CDR2 from the germline V gene are MGHDK and SYGVNS.

The chain uses TRBV29-1 and TRBJ2-5; D tentatively fits TRBD1 or TRBD2 (6 bases each). V was pared by 3 bases and J by 11 bases, with 25 bases between. Germline V gene lookup returns CDR1 SQVTM and CDR2 ANQGSEA. This CDR3 comprises 15 residues. The CDR3: CSVESFRGQHNEQYF. The CDR3 region has the DNA TGCAGCGTTGAGTCATTTCGGGGGCAGCACAATGAGCAGTACTTC.

This chain uses TRBV10-3 with TRBJ2-1; D is ambiguous. The CDR3 sequence is 12 residues long. The V and J ends lost 2 bases and 7 bases respectively, with 6 bases between them. CDR1 is ENHRY, CDR2 SYGVKD, per germline. In nucleotides, the CDR3 is TGTGCCATCAGTGAGAACGGGAATGAGCAGTTCTTC. Translation: CAISENGNEQFF.

V and J are TRBV4-2 and TRBJ2-4; no firm D call. The last part of the DNA fits TRBJ2-7 better; the J call may be wrong. The germline gives CDR1 LGHNA, CDR2 YNFKEQ. This CDR3 is 13 amino acids long. The CDR3 bases are TGTGCCAGCAGCCACACGACCGACTACGAGCAGTACTTC. As protein: CASSHTTDYEQYF.

The chain uses TRBV5-1 and TRBJ1-1; no definite D call. Germline lookup yields CDR1 SGHRS and CDR2 YFSETQ. CDR3 length: 14 residues. Trimming took off 4 bases at V and 1 base at J, with 11 bases between the two ends. The CDR3 here is CASSPRRANTEAFF. In nucleotides, the CDR3 is TGCGCCAGCAGCCCCCGTAGGGCGAACACTGAAGCTTTCTTT.

This chain joins TRBV5-1 and TRBJ2-1; 13 bases agree with TRBD2. The V gene end was trimmed by 4 bases and the J gene end by 6 bases; junction bases not matched to a gene: 1. CDR1 is SGHRS, CDR2 YFSETQ, per germline. The CDR3 loop spans 14 amino acids. The CDR3 is CASSGTSGTNEQFF. The CDR3 coding sequence is TGCGCCAGCAGCGGGACTAGCGGGACCAATGAGCAGTTCTTC.

The chain employs TRBV5-1 and TRBJ2-5; 8 nucleotides match TRBD1. The J call may be faulty, since TRBJ2-7 better matches the DNA end. The CDR3 is made up of 15 amino acids. CDR1 and CDR2 from the germline V gene are SGHRS and YFSETQ. This chain's CDR3 is CASSPRAGGPYEQYF. In DNA, the CDR3 is TGCGCCAGCAGCCCCCGGGCAGGGGGCCCCTACGAGCAGTACTTC.

This chain uses TRBV4-3 with TRBJ2-1, with 7 bases aligning to TRBD2. CDR3 length: 15 residues. Trimming at V came to 1 base and at J to 2 bases, leaving 2 bases not matched to a gene. Germline lookup yields CDR1 LGHNA and CDR2 YSLEER. This CDR3 is CASSQAGGAYNEQFF. CDR3 DNA sequence: TGCGCCAGCAGCCAAGCGGGAGGCGCCTACAATGAGCAGTTCTTC.

This chain uses TRBV20-1 with TRBJ2-4; possibly TRBD2 for D (7 bases). Germline V lookup: CDR1 DFQATT, CDR2 SNEGSKA (reference sequence). Trimming pared 6 bases from V and 13 bases from J, leaving 19 bases between. CDR3 size: 12 residues. This chain's CDR3 is CSALGQGREQYF. The CDR3, as DNA: TGCAGTGCCCTGGGGCAGGGGAGGGAGCAGTACTTC.

The rearrangement uses TRBV29-1 and TRBJ1-2; D is perhaps TRBD1 (5 bases). The CDR3 contains 13 residues. Trimming removed 0 bases from V and 7 bases from J, with 12 bases in between. The germline gives CDR1 SQVTM, CDR2 ANQGSEA. The CDR3 reads CSVEDSRVGGYTF. The CDR3 nucleotides are TGCAGCGTTGAAGATTCCAGGGTGGGTGGCTACACCTTC. Looking up the rest from reference TRBV29-1 and TRBJ1-2 gives the full variable domain: SAVISQKPSRDICQRGTSLTIQCQVDSQVTMMFWYRQQPGQSLTLIATANQGSEATYESGFVIDKFPISRPNLTFSTLTVSNMSPEDSSIYLCSVEDSRVGGYTFGSGTRLTVV.

This clonotype was detected a few times. Its ends do not fully match the called genes, so a read error is possible. CDR3 sequence reads: CASRLVLNSPLHF. The CDR3 DNA follows: TGTGCCAGCAGGTTGGTGCTTAATTCGCCCCTCCACTTT. The rearrangement uses TRBV27 and TRBJ1-6; no firm D call. The CDR3 covers 13 residues. Germline-derived CDR1 and CDR2 are MNHEY and SMNVEV (reference sequence).

The chain uses TRBV6-2 or TRBV6-3 and TRBJ1-2; TRBD1 matches 7 bases. Germline CDR1 reads MNHEY; CDR2 reads SVGEGT. Trimming removed 4 bases from V and 4 bases from J; junction bases left unmatched: 6. The CDR3 covers 14 residues. This chain's CDR3 is CASSSTGRAYGYTF. The CDR3 DNA reads TGTGCCAGCAGTTCGACAGGGCGGGCCTATGGCTACACCTTC.

The rearrangement uses TRBV20-1 and TRBJ2-7; 8 nucleotides match TRBD2. The V and J ends lost 2 bases and 4 bases, in that order; junction bases with no gene match: 4. The CDR3 runs to 13 residues. CDR1 and CDR2 (germline): DFQATT, SNEGSKA (reference sequence). CDR3 protein: CSARISGTYEQYF. CDR3 sequence (DNA): TGCAGTGCTAGAATTAGCGGGACGTACGAGCAGTACTTC.

The chain uses TRBV9 and TRBJ1-1; 7 bases align to TRBD1. Germline values: CDR1 SGDLS, CDR2 YYNGEE. The CDR3 spans 15 residues. The ends lost 3 bases at V and 3 bases at J; junction bases unmatched: 8. CDR3 nucleotides: TGTGCCAGCAGCGAGTTCACAGGGGCGGACACTGAAGCTTTCTTT. Protein sequence: CASSEFTGADTEAFF.

This clonotype was detected only a few times. The J gene is TRBJ1-1, the V gene TRBV6-5, with 8 bases identical to TRBD1. CDR3 size: 16 residues. With 2 bases clipped from V and 5 bases from J, the junction kept 10 bases outside the gene matches. Germline V gene sequence: CDR1 MNHEY, CDR2 SVGAGI. The CDR3 nucleotides are TGTGCCAGCAGTTACCGGACAGGGCATTTAGGTACTGAAGCTTTCTTT. It encodes CASSYRTGHLGTEAFF.

This clonotype was seen once. This sequence joins TRBV7-9 and TRBJ2-4; TRBD2 agrees at 16 bases. V trimming: 5 bases; J trimming: 7 bases; junction bases outside the gene matches: 8. There are 17 residues in the CDR3. CDR1 SEHNR and CDR2 FQNEAQ come from the germline V gene (reference sequence). The CDR3, as DNA: TGTGCCAGCAGCGGCGGGACTAGCGGGAGGGCCGGGAACATTCAGTACTTC. Amino acids: CASSGGTSGRAGNIQYF.

The genes are TRBV6-1 and TRBJ2-6; TRBD1 aligns across 8 bases. Germline lookup yields CDR1 MNHNS and CDR2 SASEGT. CDR3 length: 20 residues. V lost 7 bases to trimming and J lost 2 bases; unmatched junction nucleotides: 19. The CDR3 spells CASNLISRDRNQPGANVLTF. CDR3 bases: TGTGCCAGCAACCTCATCTCCCGGGACAGGAATCAACCTGGGGCCAACGTCCTGACTTTC.

This clonotype was found a few times. The rearrangement joins TRBV10-3 to TRBJ2-7; 8 bases agree with TRBD1. J was trimmed by 6 bases and V by 10 bases; bases with no gene match: 14. Per germline, CDR1 ENHRY and CDR2 SYGVKD. CDR3 length: 14 amino acids. The CDR3 nucleotides are TGTGCCACCACGACTGGACAGGGCTCGTTCGAGCAGTACTTC. It yields the protein CATTTGQGSFEQYF.

The chain links TRBV12-3 or TRBV12-4 to TRBJ2-1; D tentatively reads TRBD1 or TRBD2 (5 bases each). Trimming took 5 bases from V and 7 from J, leaving 15 bases between them. This CDR3 region has 14 residues. The CDR3 reads CASSASGTGNEQFF. The CDR3 bases are TGTGCCAGCAGTGCCTCCGGGACGGGTAATGAGCAGTTCTTC.

V is TRBV20-1 and J is TRBJ1-4; possible D gene TRBD1, 5 bases. This CDR3 spans 16 amino acids. Trimming left V 6 bases short and J 7 bases short, with 24 bases between. Germline-derived CDR1 and CDR2 are DFQATT and SNEGSKA (reference sequence). The CDR3 loop is CSAKDTHRQDGEKLFF. In nucleotides, the CDR3 is TGCAGTGCCAAGGACACGCACCGACAAGATGGTGAAAAACTGTTTTTT.

This chain connects TRBV9 to TRBJ1-2; D is perhaps TRBD1 (6 bases). The germline V gene has CDR1 SGDLS and CDR2 YYNGEE. CDR3 length: 15 residues. V was pared by 0 bases and J by 6 bases, with 15 bases between. DNA of the CDR3: TGTGCCAGCAGCGTAGGGCGGGCAGGGGATCATGGCTACACCTTC. Amino acid sequence: CASSVGRAGDHGYTF.